A selection of T cell receptor beta chains follows, all from one sample in a study of identical twins. TCRdb independently ran MiXCR on the 5' RACE reads; one entry per CDR3 protein. This table has approximately 600,000 distinct CDR3 sequences, 9.6% appearing once. Separately, the same data were catalogued under a study of yellow fever vaccine responses in identical twins.

The sample comprised PBMCs. These receptor sequences come from a woman aged 18-29 years in good health. Each CDR3 is given with its conserved first and last residue. Fields, in order: J gene, V gene, clone size, D gene, CDR3 protein, CDR3 DNA. D genes are given only for firm matches. Not every row has a clone size; where given, it reads once, few, many or a size class.

j_gene: TRBJ2-7
v_gene: TRBV29-1
abundance: NA
d_gene: TRBD1
CDR3aa: CSVVRKTGGYEQYF
CDR3nt: TGCAGCGTTGTGAGGAAGACAGGGGGCTACGAGCAGTACTTC

j_gene: TRBJ2-1
v_gene: TRBV7-9
abundance: many
d_gene: NA
CDR3aa: CASSPSGALWEQFF
CDR3nt: TGTGCCAGCAGCCCTAGTGGGGCCCTTTGGGAGCAGTTCTTC

j_gene: TRBJ1-4
v_gene: TRBV30
abundance: few
d_gene: NA
CDR3aa: CAWSVFRGTNEKLFF
CDR3nt: TGTGCCTGGAGTGTATTTAGAGGGACTAATGAAAAACTGTTTTTT

j_gene: TRBJ2-3
v_gene: TRBV5-1
abundance: NA
d_gene: NA
CDR3aa: CASSRGGMGTDTQYF
CDR3nt: TGCGCCAGCAGCCGAGGGGGTATGGGCACAGATACGCAGTATTTT

j_gene: TRBJ1-2
v_gene: TRBV7-2
abundance: many
d_gene: NA
CDR3aa: CASSLDGGRSYGYTF
CDR3nt: TGTGCCAGCAGCTTAGATGGGGGGCGATCCTATGGCTACACCTTC

j_gene: TRBJ2-5
v_gene: TRBV20-1
abundance: NA
d_gene: TRBD2
CDR3aa: CSASRGGETQYF
CDR3nt: TGCAGTGCTTCCCGGGGGGGGGAGACCCAGTACTTC

j_gene: TRBJ1-2
v_gene: TRBV12-3/TRBV12-4
abundance: NA
d_gene: TRBD1
CDR3aa: CASSLAGQGRGGYTF
CDR3nt: TGTGCCAGCAGTTTAGCGGGACAGGGGAGAGGCGGCTACACCTTC

j_gene: TRBJ2-1
v_gene: TRBV29-1
abundance: NA
d_gene: TRBD2
CDR3aa: CSVVGWAETSGSPNEQFF
CDR3nt: TGCAGCGTTGTGGGGTGGGCTGAGACTAGCGGGAGTCCGAATGAGCAGTTCTTC

j_gene: TRBJ1-5
v_gene: TRBV20-1
abundance: many
d_gene: NA
CDR3aa: CSAWTSSNQPQHF
CDR3nt: TGCAGTGCATGGACATCTAGCAATCAGCCCCAGCATTTT

j_gene: TRBJ2-3
v_gene: TRBV12-3/TRBV12-4
abundance: NA
d_gene: TRBD2
CDR3aa: CATTPPSGGRDTQYF
CDR3nt: TGTGCCACCACCCCCCCCAGCGGGGGTAGGGATACGCAGTATTTT

j_gene: TRBJ2-7
v_gene: TRBV5-1
abundance: NA
d_gene: NA
CDR3aa: CASSLIDNRYEQYF
CDR3nt: TGCGCCAGCAGCTTGATAGACAATCGGTACGAGCAGTACTTC

j_gene: TRBJ2-1
v_gene: TRBV7-3
abundance: many
d_gene: NA
CDR3aa: CASSTLPWDEQFF
CDR3nt: TGTGCCAGCAGCACCCTCCCGTGGGATGAGCAGTTCTTC

j_gene: TRBJ2-7
v_gene: TRBV20-1
abundance: NA
d_gene: NA
CDR3aa: CSARDFGGLAYEQYF
CDR3nt: TGCAGTGCTAGAGATTTCGGCGGACTTGCCTACGAGCAGTACTTC

j_gene: TRBJ1-6
v_gene: TRBV6-5
abundance: many
d_gene: NA
CDR3aa: CASSYVPGLESPLHF
CDR3nt: TGTGCCAGCAGTTACGTCCCGGGGTTAGAATCACCCCTCCACTTT

j_gene: TRBJ2-7
v_gene: TRBV29-1
abundance: NA
d_gene: NA
CDR3aa: CSVRAPSSYEQYF
CDR3nt: TGCAGCGTTCGGGCGCCGAGCTCCTACGAGCAGTACTTC

j_gene: TRBJ2-1
v_gene: TRBV4-1
abundance: few
d_gene: TRBD2
CDR3aa: CASSQESGGARYNEQFF
CDR3nt: TGCGCCAGCAGCCAAGAGAGCGGGGGGGCCAGGTACAATGAGCAGTTCTTC

j_gene: TRBJ1-1
v_gene: TRBV18
abundance: NA
d_gene: NA
CDR3aa: CASSPRDMMFGEAFF
CDR3nt: TGTGCCAGCTCACCAAGGGACATGATGTTTGGTGAAGCTTTCTTT

j_gene: TRBJ2-5
v_gene: TRBV6-5
abundance: many
d_gene: TRBD1
CDR3aa: CASSSGTGAETQYF
CDR3nt: TGTGCCAGCAGTTCCGGGACAGGGGCGGAGACCCAGTACTTC

j_gene: TRBJ1-3
v_gene: TRBV3-1
abundance: few
d_gene: NA
CDR3aa: CASSQDWDITGNTIYF
CDR3nt: TGTGCCAGCAGCCAAGACTGGGACATTACTGGAAACACCATATATTTT

j_gene: TRBJ2-7
v_gene: TRBV4-2
abundance: few
d_gene: TRBD2
CDR3aa: CASGHGTSGSGGSYEQYF
CDR3nt: TGTGCCAGCGGGCATGGGACTAGCGGGAGTGGTGGCTCCTACGAGCAGTACTTC

j_gene: TRBJ2-1
v_gene: TRBV20-1
abundance: few
d_gene: NA
CDR3aa: CVYRISYNEQFF
CDR3nt: TGCGTCTACAGAATCTCCTACAATGAGCAGTTCTTC

j_gene: TRBJ2-3
v_gene: TRBV6-2/TRBV6-3
abundance: many
d_gene: NA
CDR3aa: CASSPGGGPPQYF
CDR3nt: TGTGCCAGCAGTCCAGGAGGAGGACCCCCGCAGTATTTT

j_gene: TRBJ2-3
v_gene: TRBV4-2
abundance: few
d_gene: TRBD2
CDR3aa: CASSQERAGGGTDTQYF
CDR3nt: TGTGCCAGCAGCCAAGAGCGAGCGGGAGGGGGCACAGATACGCAGTATTTT

j_gene: TRBJ2-3
v_gene: TRBV4-3
abundance: NA
d_gene: TRBD2
CDR3aa: CASSQEVGREVFGDTQYF
CDR3nt: TGCGCCAGCAGCCAAGAAGTAGGGCGGGAGGTTTTCGGAGATACGCAGTATTTT

j_gene: TRBJ2-1
v_gene: TRBV3-1
abundance: many
d_gene: NA
CDR3aa: CASSQAPSTTYNEQFF
CDR3nt: TGTGCCAGCAGCCAGGCCCCCAGTACTACCTACAATGAGCAGTTCTTC

j_gene: TRBJ1-2
v_gene: TRBV2
abundance: few
d_gene: TRBD1
CDR3aa: CASSQTPGQIVYGYTF
CDR3nt: TGTGCCAGCAGCCAAACTCCGGGACAGATAGTTTATGGCTACACCTTC

j_gene: TRBJ1-1
v_gene: TRBV12-3/TRBV12-4
abundance: many
d_gene: NA
CDR3aa: CASSLTTEAFF
CDR3nt: TGTGCCAGCAGTTTAACGACTGAAGCTTTCTTT

j_gene: TRBJ2-1
v_gene: TRBV20-1
abundance: NA
d_gene: NA
CDR3aa: CAGRGEIYNEQFF
CDR3nt: TGCGCTGGCCGAGGTGAAATCTACAATGAGCAGTTCTTC

j_gene: TRBJ1-1
v_gene: TRBV20-1
abundance: NA
d_gene: NA
CDR3aa: CSAPKQGTEAFF
CDR3nt: TGCAGTGCTCCGAAGCAGGGGACTGAAGCTTTCTTT

j_gene: TRBJ2-2
v_gene: TRBV7-3
abundance: NA
d_gene: NA
CDR3aa: CASSYDPGPGELFF
CDR3nt: TGTGCCAGCAGCTATGACCCGGGCCCCGGGGAGCTGTTTTTT

j_gene: TRBJ1-4
v_gene: TRBV5-1
abundance: NA
d_gene: TRBD1
CDR3aa: CASSFGTANEKLFF
CDR3nt: TGCGCCAGCAGCTTCGGGACAGCTAATGAAAAACTGTTTTTT

j_gene: TRBJ1-3
v_gene: TRBV11-2
abundance: NA
d_gene: NA
CDR3aa: CASSYGNTIYF
CDR3nt: TGTGCCAGCAGCTATGGAAACACCATATATTTT

j_gene: TRBJ2-7
v_gene: TRBV29-1
abundance: NA
d_gene: TRBD2
CDR3aa: CSVVLADRSYEQYF
CDR3nt: TGCAGCGTGGTACTAGCGGATCGCTCCTACGAGCAGTACTTC

j_gene: TRBJ1-2
v_gene: TRBV7-9
abundance: few
d_gene: TRBD1
CDR3aa: CASSEGTGYGYTF
CDR3nt: TGTGCCAGCAGCGAAGGGACAGGCTATGGCTACACCTTC

j_gene: TRBJ2-3
v_gene: TRBV7-3
abundance: NA
d_gene: TRBD2
CDR3aa: CASSPHGASAGGLADTQYF
CDR3nt: TGTGCCAGCAGCCCACACGGTGCGTCGGCGGGGGGGTTGGCAGATACGCAGTATTTT

j_gene: TRBJ2-3
v_gene: TRBV9
abundance: NA
d_gene: NA
CDR3aa: CASSVGGTKGDTQYF
CDR3nt: TGTGCCAGCAGCGTAGGAGGGACAAAGGGAGATACGCAGTATTTT

j_gene: TRBJ2-7
v_gene: TRBV2
abundance: many
d_gene: TRBD1
CDR3aa: CASRGTGPGYEQYF
CDR3nt: TGTGCCAGCAGGGGGACAGGGCCCGGCTACGAGCAGTACTTC

j_gene: TRBJ1-2
v_gene: TRBV6-5
abundance: many
d_gene: NA
CDR3aa: CASSYGGGNYGYTF
CDR3nt: TGTGCCAGCAGTTACGGTGGCGGAAACTATGGCTACACCTTC

j_gene: TRBJ1-6
v_gene: TRBV2
abundance: NA
d_gene: NA
CDR3aa: CAFCFKHIFDRPLNSPLHF
CDR3nt: TGTGCCTTCTGTTTCAAACACATTTTTGACCGACCCCTAAATTCACCCCTCCACTTT

j_gene: TRBJ2-4
v_gene: TRBV28
abundance: NA
d_gene: NA
CDR3aa: CASSGRTGNIQYF
CDR3nt: TGTGCCAGCAGCGGAAGGACGGGGAACATTCAGTACTTC

j_gene: TRBJ2-2
v_gene: TRBV10-3
abundance: many
d_gene: TRBD2
CDR3aa: CAIRESRTSGTDTGELFF
CDR3nt: TGTGCCATCAGAGAGTCTCGGACTAGCGGGACGGACACCGGGGAGCTGTTTTTT

j_gene: TRBJ2-7
v_gene: TRBV25-1
abundance: few
d_gene: TRBD2
CDR3aa: CASSVLAGPIYEQYF
CDR3nt: TGTGCCAGCAGTGTCCTAGCGGGGCCCATCTACGAGCAGTACTTC

j_gene: TRBJ1-1
v_gene: TRBV28
abundance: many
d_gene: NA
CDR3aa: CASSLGWGQGQNTEAFF
CDR3nt: TGTGCCAGCAGTTTAGGCTGGGGGCAGGGGCAGAACACTGAAGCTTTCTTT

j_gene: TRBJ2-7
v_gene: TRBV24-1
abundance: NA
d_gene: NA
CDR3aa: CATSGTEADEQYF
CDR3nt: TGTGCCACCAGTGGAACAGAAGCTGACGAGCAGTACTTC

j_gene: TRBJ2-1
v_gene: TRBV11-2
abundance: NA
d_gene: TRBD1
CDR3aa: CASSLGTDRGVYNEQFF
CDR3nt: TGTGCCAGCAGCTTAGGGACAGACAGGGGGGTTTACAATGAGCAGTTCTTC

j_gene: TRBJ2-1
v_gene: TRBV6-1
abundance: NA
d_gene: TRBD2
CDR3aa: CASSRGLAGAGEQFF
CDR3nt: TGTGCCAGCAGCCGTGGACTAGCGGGGGCTGGGGAGCAGTTCTTC

j_gene: TRBJ1-1
v_gene: TRBV11-2
abundance: NA
d_gene: NA
CDR3aa: CASSLGGMGTEAFF
CDR3nt: TGTGCCAGCAGCTTAGGGGGGATGGGCACTGAAGCTTTCTTT

j_gene: TRBJ2-2
v_gene: TRBV12-3/TRBV12-4
abundance: NA
d_gene: TRBD2
CDR3aa: CALCFVLAGETNTGELFF
CDR3nt: TGTGCCCTCTGTTTTGTACTAGCGGGGGAAACGAACACCGGGGAGCTGTTTTTT

j_gene: TRBJ2-7
v_gene: TRBV27
abundance: NA
d_gene: NA
CDR3aa: CASSSTYTTDEQYF
CDR3nt: TGTGCCAGCAGTTCCACCTATACGACAGACGAGCAGTACTTC

j_gene: TRBJ2-7
v_gene: TRBV6-1
abundance: NA
d_gene: NA
CDR3aa: CASSRDLTGEQYF
CDR3nt: TGTGCCAGCAGTCGGGACTTGACCGGCGAGCAGTACTTC

j_gene: TRBJ2-7
v_gene: TRBV6-5
abundance: few
d_gene: TRBD2
CDR3aa: CASSYSTSGREQYF
CDR3nt: TGTGCCAGCAGTTACTCAACTAGCGGGCGTGAGCAGTACTTC

j_gene: TRBJ1-2
v_gene: TRBV12-3/TRBV12-4
abundance: many
d_gene: NA
CDR3aa: CASSPQGSNYGYTF
CDR3nt: TGTGCCAGCAGTCCCCAGGGTTCTAACTATGGCTACACCTTC

j_gene: TRBJ2-7
v_gene: TRBV20-1
abundance: few
d_gene: NA
CDR3aa: CSAGGLAPLKQYF
CDR3nt: TGCAGTGCTGGGGGGCTGGCGCCACTAAAGCAGTACTTC